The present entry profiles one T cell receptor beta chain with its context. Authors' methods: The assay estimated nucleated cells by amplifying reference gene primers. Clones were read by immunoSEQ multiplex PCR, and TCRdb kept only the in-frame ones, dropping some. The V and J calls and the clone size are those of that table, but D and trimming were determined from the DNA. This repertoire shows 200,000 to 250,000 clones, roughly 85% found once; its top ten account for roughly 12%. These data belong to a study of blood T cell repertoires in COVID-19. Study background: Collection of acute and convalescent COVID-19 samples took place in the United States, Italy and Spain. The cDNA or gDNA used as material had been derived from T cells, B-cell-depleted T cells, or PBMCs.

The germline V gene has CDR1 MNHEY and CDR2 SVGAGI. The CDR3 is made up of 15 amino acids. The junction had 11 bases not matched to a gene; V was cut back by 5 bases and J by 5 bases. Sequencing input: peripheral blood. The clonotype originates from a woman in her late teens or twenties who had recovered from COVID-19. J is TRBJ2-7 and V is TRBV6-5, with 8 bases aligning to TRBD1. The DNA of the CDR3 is TGTGCCAGCAGTCTAGGGCAGGGGGCGCCCAACGAGCAGTACTTC. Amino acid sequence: CASSLGQGAPNEQYF.